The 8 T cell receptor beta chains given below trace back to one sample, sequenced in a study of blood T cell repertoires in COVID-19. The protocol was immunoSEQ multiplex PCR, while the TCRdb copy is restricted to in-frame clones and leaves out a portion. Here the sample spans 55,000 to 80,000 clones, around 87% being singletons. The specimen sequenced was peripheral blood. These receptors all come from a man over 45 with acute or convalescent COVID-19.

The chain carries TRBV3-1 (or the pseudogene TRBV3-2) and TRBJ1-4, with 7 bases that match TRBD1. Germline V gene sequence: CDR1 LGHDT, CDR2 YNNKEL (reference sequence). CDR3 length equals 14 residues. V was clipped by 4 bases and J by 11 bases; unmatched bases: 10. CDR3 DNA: TGTGCCAGCAGCCCGGACAGGAGAAAGGCCAAACTGTTTTTT. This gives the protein CASSPDRRKAKLFF.

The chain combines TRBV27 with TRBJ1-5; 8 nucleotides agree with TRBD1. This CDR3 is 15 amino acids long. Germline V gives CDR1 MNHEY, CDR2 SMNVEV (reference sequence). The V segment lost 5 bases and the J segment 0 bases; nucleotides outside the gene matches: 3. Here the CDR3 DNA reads TGTGCCAGCAGTCGACAGGGGAATAGCAATCAGCCCCAGCATTTT. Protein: CASSRQGNSNQPQHF.

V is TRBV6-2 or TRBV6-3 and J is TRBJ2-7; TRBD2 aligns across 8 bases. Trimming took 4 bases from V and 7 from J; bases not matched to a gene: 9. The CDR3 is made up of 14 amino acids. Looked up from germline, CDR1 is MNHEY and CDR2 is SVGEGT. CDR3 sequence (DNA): TGTGCCAGCAGTTTGAGCGGGAGTTCTGGAGAGCAGTACGTC. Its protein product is CASSLSGSSGEQYV.

Written as DNA, the CDR3 is TGTGCCAGCAGCGCGATCGGGGGGCGACCCGAAAACAATGAGCAGTTCTTC. It specifies CASSAIGGRPENNEQFF. V gene TRBV28 combines with J gene TRBJ2-1; D might be TRBD2 (7 bases). CDR3 length equals 17 residues. Per germline, CDR1 MDHEN and CDR2 SYDVKM. Between the trimmed V and J ends, which lost 6 bases and 5 bases, there was a span of 23 bases.

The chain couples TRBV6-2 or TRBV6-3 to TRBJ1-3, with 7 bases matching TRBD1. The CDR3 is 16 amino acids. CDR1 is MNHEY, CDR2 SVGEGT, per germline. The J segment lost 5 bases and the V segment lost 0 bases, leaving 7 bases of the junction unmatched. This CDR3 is CASSYSDRRARNTIYF. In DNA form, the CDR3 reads TGTGCCAGCAGTTACTCGGACAGGCGGGCCCGAAACACCATATATTTT.

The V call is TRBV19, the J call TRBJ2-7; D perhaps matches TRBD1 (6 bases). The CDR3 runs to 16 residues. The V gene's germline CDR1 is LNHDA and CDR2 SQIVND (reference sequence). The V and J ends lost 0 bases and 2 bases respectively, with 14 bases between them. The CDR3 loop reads CASSIDDRTPTYEQYF. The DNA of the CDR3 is TGTGCCAGTAGTATAGACGACAGGACCCCAACCTACGAGCAGTACTTC.

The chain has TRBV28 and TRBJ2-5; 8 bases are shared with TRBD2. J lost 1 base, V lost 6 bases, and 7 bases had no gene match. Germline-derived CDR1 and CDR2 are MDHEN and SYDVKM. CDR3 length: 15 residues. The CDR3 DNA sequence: TGTGCCAGCAGCCCCTGGCGGGAGGCCCAAGAGACCCAGTACTTC. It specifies CASSPWREAQETQYF.

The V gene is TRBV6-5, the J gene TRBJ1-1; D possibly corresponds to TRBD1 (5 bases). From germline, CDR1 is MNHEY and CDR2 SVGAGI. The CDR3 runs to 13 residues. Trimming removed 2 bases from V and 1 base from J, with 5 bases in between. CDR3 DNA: TGTGCCAGCAGTTACGACAGGAACACTGAAGCTTTCTTT. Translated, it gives CASSYDRNTEAFF.